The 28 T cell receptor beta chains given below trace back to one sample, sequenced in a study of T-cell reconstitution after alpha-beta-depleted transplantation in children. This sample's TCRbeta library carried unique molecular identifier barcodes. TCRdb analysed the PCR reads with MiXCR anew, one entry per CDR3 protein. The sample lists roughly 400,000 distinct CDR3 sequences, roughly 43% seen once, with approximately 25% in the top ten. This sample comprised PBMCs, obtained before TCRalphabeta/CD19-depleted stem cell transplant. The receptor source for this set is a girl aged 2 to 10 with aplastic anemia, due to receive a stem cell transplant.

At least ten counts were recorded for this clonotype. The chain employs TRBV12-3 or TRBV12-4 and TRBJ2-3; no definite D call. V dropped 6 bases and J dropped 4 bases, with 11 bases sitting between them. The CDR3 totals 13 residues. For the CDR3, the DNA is TGTGCCAGCAGCCCCAACTATCCAGATACGCAGTATTTT. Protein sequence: CASSPNYPDTQYF.

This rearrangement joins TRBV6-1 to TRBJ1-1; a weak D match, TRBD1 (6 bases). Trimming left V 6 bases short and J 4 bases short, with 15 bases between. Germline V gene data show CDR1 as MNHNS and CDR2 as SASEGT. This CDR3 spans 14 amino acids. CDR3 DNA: TGTGCCAGCAGAGACTACAGGGTTGGCACTGAAGCTTTCTTT. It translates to CASRDYRVGTEAFF.

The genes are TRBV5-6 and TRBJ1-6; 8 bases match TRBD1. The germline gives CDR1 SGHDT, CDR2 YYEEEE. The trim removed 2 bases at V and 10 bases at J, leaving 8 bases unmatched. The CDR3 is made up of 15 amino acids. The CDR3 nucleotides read TGTGCCAGCAGCTTCGGACAGGGTGCGTTATCACCCCTCCACTTT. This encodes CASSFGQGALSPLHF. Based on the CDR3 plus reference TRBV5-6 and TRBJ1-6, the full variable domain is DAGVTQSPTHLIKTRGQQVTLRCSPKSGHDTVSWYQQALGQGPQFIFQYYEEEERQRGNFPDRFSGHQFPNYSSELNVNALLLGDSALYLCASSFGQGALSPLHFGNGTRLTVT.

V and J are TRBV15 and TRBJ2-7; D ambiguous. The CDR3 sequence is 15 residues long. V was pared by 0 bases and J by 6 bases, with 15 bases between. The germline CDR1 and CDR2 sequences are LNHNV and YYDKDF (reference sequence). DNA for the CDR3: TGTGCCACCAGCAGAGATCAATTGAATTTAGGCGAGCAGTACTTC. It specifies CATSRDQLNLGEQYF.

In DNA, the CDR3 is TGTGCCAGCAGCTTGCAGCACTACTACGAGCAGTACTTC. Residues: CASSLQHYYEQYF. V is TRBV5-5 and J is TRBJ2-7, with unresolved D. The CDR3 contains 13 residues. V was shortened by 1 base and J by 3 bases, with 8 bases between the two germline ends. Germline V lookup: CDR1 SGHKS, CDR2 YYEKEE (reference sequence).

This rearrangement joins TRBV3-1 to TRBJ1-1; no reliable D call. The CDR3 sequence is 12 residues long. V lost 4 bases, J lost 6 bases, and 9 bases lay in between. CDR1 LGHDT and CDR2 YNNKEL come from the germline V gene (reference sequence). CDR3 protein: CASSRGVAEAFF. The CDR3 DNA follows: TGTGCCAGCAGCCGTGGGGTAGCTGAAGCTTTCTTT.

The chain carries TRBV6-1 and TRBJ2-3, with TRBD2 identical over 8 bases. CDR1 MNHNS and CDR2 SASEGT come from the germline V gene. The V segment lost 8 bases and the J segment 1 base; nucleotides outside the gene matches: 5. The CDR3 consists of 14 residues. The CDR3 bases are TGTGCCAGCCGAGTCGGGAGGGGCACAGATACGCAGTATTTT. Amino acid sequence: CASRVGRGTDTQYF.

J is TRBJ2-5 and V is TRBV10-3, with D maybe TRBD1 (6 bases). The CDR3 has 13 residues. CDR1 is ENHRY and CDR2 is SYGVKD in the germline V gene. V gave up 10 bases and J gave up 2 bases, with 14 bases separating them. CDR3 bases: TGTGCCAGCACCCCCAGGGGTCAAGAGACCCAGTACTTC. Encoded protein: CASTPRGQETQYF.

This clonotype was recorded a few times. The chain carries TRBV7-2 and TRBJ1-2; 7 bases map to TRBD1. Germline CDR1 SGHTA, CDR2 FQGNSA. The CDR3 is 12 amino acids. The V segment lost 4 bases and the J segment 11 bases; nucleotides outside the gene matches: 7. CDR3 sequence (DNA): TGTGCCAGCAGCTCGACAGGGACCGGATACACCTTC. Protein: CASSSTGTGYTF.

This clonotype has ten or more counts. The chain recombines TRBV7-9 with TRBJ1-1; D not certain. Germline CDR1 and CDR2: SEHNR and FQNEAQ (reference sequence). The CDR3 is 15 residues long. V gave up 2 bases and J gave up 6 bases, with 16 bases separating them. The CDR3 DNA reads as TGTGCCAGCAGCTTACGGGTCGTCAAAGAGGCTGAAGCTTTCTTT. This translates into CASSLRVVKEAEAFF.

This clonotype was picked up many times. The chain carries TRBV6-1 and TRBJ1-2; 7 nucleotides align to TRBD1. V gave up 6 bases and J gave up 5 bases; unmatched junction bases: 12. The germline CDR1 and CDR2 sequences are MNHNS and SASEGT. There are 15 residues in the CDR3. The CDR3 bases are TGTGCCAGCAGCCTTAGGGGGCGCGCCCTATATGGCTACACCTTC. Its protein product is CASSLRGRALYGYTF.

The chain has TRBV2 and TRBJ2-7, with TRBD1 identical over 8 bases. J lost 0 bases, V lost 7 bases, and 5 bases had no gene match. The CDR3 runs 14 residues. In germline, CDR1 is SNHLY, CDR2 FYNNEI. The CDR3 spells CASMRDRSSYEQYF. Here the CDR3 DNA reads TGTGCCAGCATGCGGGACAGGTCCTCCTACGAGCAGTACTTC.

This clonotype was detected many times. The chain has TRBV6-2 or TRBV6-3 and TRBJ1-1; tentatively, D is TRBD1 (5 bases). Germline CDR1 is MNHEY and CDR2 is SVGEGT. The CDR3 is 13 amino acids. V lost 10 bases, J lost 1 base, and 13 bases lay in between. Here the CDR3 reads CATSIGGNTEAFF. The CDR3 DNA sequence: TGTGCCACCTCGATTGGGGGGAACACTGAAGCTTTCTTT.

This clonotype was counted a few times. CDR3 residues: CASSDPREGYADTQYF. For the CDR3, the DNA is TGTGCCAGCAGTGACCCCAGGGAGGGCTACGCAGATACGCAGTATTTT. The genes are TRBV9 and TRBJ2-3; the match to TRBD2 covers 7 bases. CDR1 and CDR2 from the germline V gene are SGDLS and YYNGEE. Trimming at V came to 5 bases and at J to 4 bases, leaving 13 bases not matched to a gene. The CDR3 covers 16 residues.

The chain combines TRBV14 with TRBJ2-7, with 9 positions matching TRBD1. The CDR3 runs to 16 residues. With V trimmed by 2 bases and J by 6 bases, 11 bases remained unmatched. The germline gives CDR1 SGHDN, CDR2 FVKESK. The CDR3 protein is CASSQFVRTGVSEQYF. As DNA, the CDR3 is TGTGCCAGCAGCCAATTTGTAAGGACAGGGGTCTCCGAGCAGTACTTC.

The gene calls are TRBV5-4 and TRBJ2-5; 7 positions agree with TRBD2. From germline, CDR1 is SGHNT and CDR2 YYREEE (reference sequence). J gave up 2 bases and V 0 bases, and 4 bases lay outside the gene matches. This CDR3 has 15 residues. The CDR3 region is CASSLGGSWQETQYF. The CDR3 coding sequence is TGTGCCAGCAGCTTGGGCGGGAGTTGGCAAGAGACCCAGTACTTC.

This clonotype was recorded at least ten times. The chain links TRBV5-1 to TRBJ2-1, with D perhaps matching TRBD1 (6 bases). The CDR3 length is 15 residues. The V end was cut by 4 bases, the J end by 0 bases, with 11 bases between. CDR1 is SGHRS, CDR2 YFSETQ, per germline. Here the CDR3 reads CASSQTGNSYNEQFF. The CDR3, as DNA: TGCGCCAGCAGCCAGACAGGAAACTCCTACAATGAGCAGTTCTTC.

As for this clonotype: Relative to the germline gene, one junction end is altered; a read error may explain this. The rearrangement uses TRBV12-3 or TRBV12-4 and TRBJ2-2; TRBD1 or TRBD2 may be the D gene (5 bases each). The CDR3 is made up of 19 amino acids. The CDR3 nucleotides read TGTGCCCGCAGTTTACGCGTGTCAGCCGGGGCCCGCGACACCGGGGAGCTGTTTTTT. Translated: CARSLRVSAGARDTGELFF.

CDR3 sequence: CSARWLRSYNEQFF. The CDR3 coding sequence is TGCAGTGCTAGATGGCTTCGAAGCTACAATGAGCAGTTCTTC. This chain links TRBV20-1 with TRBJ2-1; D gene unclear. V shed 2 bases and J shed 3 bases, with 11 bases lying between them. The CDR3 extends over 14 amino acids. CDR1 and CDR2 (germline): DFQATT, SNEGSKA (reference sequence).

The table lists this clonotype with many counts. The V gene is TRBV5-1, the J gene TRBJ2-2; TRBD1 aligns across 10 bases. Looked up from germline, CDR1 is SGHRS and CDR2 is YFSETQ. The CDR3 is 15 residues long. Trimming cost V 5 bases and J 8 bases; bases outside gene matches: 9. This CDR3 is CASSHRDRGSGELFF. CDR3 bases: TGCGCCAGCAGTCACCGGGACAGGGGTTCAGGGGAGCTGTTTTTT.

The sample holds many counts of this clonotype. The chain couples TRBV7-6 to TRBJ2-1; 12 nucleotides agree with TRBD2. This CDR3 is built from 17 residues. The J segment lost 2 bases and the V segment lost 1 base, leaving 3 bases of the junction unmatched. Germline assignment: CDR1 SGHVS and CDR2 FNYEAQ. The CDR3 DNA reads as TGTGCCAGCAGCTTAGAGGCTAGCGGGAGGGCCTACAATGAGCAGTTCTTC. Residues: CASSLEASGRAYNEQFF. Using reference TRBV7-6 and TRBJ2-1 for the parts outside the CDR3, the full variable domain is GAGVSQSPRYKVTKRGQDVALRCDPISGHVSLYWYRQALGQGPEFLTYFNYEAQQDKSGLPNDRFSAERPEGSISTLTIQRTEQRDSAMYRCASSLEASGRAYNEQFFGPGTRLTVL.

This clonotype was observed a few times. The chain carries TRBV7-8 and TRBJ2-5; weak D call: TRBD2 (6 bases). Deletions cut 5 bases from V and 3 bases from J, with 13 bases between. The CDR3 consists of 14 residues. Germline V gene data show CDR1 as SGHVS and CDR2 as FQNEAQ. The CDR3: CASSPGGDEETQYF. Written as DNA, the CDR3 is TGTGCCAGCAGCCCTGGAGGGGATGAAGAGACCCAGTACTTC.

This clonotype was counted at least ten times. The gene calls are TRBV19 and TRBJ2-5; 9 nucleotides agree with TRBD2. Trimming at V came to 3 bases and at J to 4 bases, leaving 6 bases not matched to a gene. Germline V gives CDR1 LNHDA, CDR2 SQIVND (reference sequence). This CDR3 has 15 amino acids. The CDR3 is CASSMGLARAETQYF. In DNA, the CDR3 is TGTGCCAGTAGTATGGGACTAGCACGCGCAGAGACCCAGTACTTC.

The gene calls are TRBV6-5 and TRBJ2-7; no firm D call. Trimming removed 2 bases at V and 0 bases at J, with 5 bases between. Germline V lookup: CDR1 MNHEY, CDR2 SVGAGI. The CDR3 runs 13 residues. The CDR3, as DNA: TGTGCCAGCAGTTACGAGGACTCCTACGAGCAGTACTTC. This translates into CASSYEDSYEQYF.

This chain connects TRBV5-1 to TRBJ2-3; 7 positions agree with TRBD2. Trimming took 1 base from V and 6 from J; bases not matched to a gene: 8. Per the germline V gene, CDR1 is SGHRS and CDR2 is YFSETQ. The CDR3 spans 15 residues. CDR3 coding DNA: TGCGCCAGCAGCTTGACTAGCAGGGAGGGGGATACGCAGTATTTT. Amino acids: CASSLTSREGDTQYF.

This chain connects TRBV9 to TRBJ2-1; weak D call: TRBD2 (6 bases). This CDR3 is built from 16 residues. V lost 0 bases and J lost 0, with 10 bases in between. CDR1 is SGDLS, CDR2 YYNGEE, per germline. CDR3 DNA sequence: TGTGCCAGCAGCGTAGGACGGGGGAGCTCCTACAATGAGCAGTTCTTC. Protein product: CASSVGRGSSYNEQFF.

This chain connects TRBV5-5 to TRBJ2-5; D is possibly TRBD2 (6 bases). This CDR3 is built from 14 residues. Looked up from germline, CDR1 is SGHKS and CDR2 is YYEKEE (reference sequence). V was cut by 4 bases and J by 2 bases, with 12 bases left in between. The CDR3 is CASSLPREQETQYF. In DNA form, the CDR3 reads TGTGCCAGCAGCCTGCCTCGGGAGCAAGAGACCCAGTACTTC.

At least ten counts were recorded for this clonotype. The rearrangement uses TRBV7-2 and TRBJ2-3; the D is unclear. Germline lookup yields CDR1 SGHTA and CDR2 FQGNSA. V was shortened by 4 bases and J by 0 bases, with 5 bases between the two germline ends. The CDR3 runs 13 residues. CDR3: CASSSPSTDTQYF. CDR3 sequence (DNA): TGTGCCAGCAGCTCTCCTAGCACAGATACGCAGTATTTT.